A single sample is the source of the 10 T cell receptor beta chains below, sequenced in a study of blood T cells in healthy people across ages. A second PCR, run for roughly 7 to 11 cycles, used a sample-barcoded 5' primer plus a J-beta primer mix. A single record per CDR3 protein comes from TCRdb applying MiXCR to the 5' RACE reads. The sample consists of approximately 780,000 distinct CDR3 sequences, roughly 25% of them appearing once. These data are also associated with another study on T cells of mothers and their children.

The sequencing sample was made of blood. The receptors originated from a boy younger than 18 in good health.

This clonotype was counted ten times or more. V gene TRBV12-3 or TRBV12-4 combines with J gene TRBJ2-1; no clear D. Trimming cost V 1 base and J 7 bases, with 14 bases left between them. There are 15 residues in the CDR3. DNA of the CDR3: TGTGCCAGCAGTTTAGAGAGTGACCCAGAGAATGAGCAGTTCTTC. It encodes CASSLESDPENEQFF.

The CDR3 reads CSASWPGGQETQYF. CDR3 bases: TGCAGTGCTAGTTGGCCGGGGGGGCAAGAGACCCAGTACTTC. This chain uses TRBV20-1 with TRBJ2-5, with 8 bases identical to TRBD2. The junction had 5 bases not matched to a gene; V was cut back by 3 bases and J by 2 bases. The CDR3 is 14 residues long. Looked up from germline, CDR1 is DFQATT and CDR2 is SNEGSKA (reference sequence).

The chain is built from TRBV14 and TRBJ2-3; 7 nucleotides line up with TRBD1. CDR3 length: 13 residues. Germline V CDR1 and CDR2: SGHDN, FVKESK. The V gene end was trimmed by 6 bases and the J gene end by 5 bases; junction bases not matched to a gene: 5. The CDR3 reads CASSRYRGDTQYF. Written as DNA, the CDR3 is TGTGCCAGCAGTCGCTACAGGGGAGATACGCAGTATTTT.

Written as DNA, the CDR3 is TGTGCCAGCAGCCAAGAGGGAAGGGGGCCCTACGAGCAGTACTTC. Residues: CASSQEGRGPYEQYF. The chain has TRBV3-1 and TRBJ2-1; 7 bases are shared with TRBD1. The J call may be incorrect, as the DNA end agrees better with TRBJ2-7. The CDR3 runs 15 residues. Looked up from germline, CDR1 is LGHDT and CDR2 is YNNKEL (reference sequence).

The chain employs TRBV29-1 and TRBJ1-2, with D perhaps TRBD1 (5 bases). V shed 6 bases and J shed 6 bases, with 17 bases lying between them. Per germline, CDR1 SQVTM and CDR2 ANQGSEA. The CDR3 loop spans 13 amino acids. CDR3 sequence reads: CSVSPLGGNGYTF. The CDR3 DNA follows: TGCAGCGTATCCCCCCTGGGGGGAAATGGCTACACCTTC. The whole variable domain, remainder taken from reference TRBV29-1 and TRBJ1-2, is SAVISQKPSRDICQRGTSLTIQCQVDSQVTMMFWYRQQPGQSLTLIATANQGSEATYESGFVIDKFPISRPNLTFSTLTVSNMSPEDSSIYLCSVSPLGGNGYTFGSGTRLTVV.

This clonotype was counted at least ten times. The chain employs TRBV12-3 or TRBV12-4 and TRBJ2-5, with 8 bases matching TRBD2. The V and J ends lost 6 bases and 5 bases, in that order; junction bases with no gene match: 8. The CDR3 extends over 14 amino acids. The CDR3 nucleotides read TGTGCCAGCAGCCCCGGGGGGGCCGGGGAGACCCAGTACTTC. Its translation: CASSPGGAGETQYF.

The chain joins TRBV3-1 to TRBJ1-1; 7 positions match TRBD1. Trimming took 0 bases from V and 6 from J; bases not matched to a gene: 4. This CDR3 contains 14 residues. Germline V CDR1 and CDR2: LGHDT, YNNKEL (reference sequence). CDR3 sequence: CASSQEGGRAEAFF. CDR3 nucleotides: TGTGCCAGCAGCCAAGAAGGGGGCCGAGCTGAAGCTTTCTTT.

This clonotype was found a few times. The V call is TRBV6-5, the J call TRBJ2-3, with D tentatively TRBD1 or TRBD2 (6 bases each). Germline V gives CDR1 MNHEY, CDR2 SVGAGI. The CDR3 runs 14 residues. Trimming cost V 3 bases and J 5 bases, with 12 bases left between them. CDR3 region: CASSYGGPVDTQYF. The CDR3 DNA follows: TGTGCCAGCAGTTATGGGGGGCCAGTAGATACGCAGTATTTT.

This clonotype was counted ten times or more. The rearrangement links TRBV29-1 to TRBJ1-1; unclear D gene. The V end lost 4 bases, the J end lost 0 bases, and 9 bases lay between the germline ends. CDR1 is SQVTM and CDR2 is ANQGSEA in the germline V gene. This CDR3 contains 13 residues. CDR3 loop: CSVVHSMNTEAFF. In DNA, the CDR3 is TGCAGCGTTGTACACTCTATGAACACTGAAGCTTTCTTT.

V is TRBV28 and J is TRBJ2-7; D possibly corresponds to TRBD2 (5 bases). Germline values: CDR1 MDHEN, CDR2 SYDVKM. This CDR3 contains 15 residues. Trimming shortened V by 5 bases and J by 3 bases, and 17 bases separated the two germline ends. The CDR3 sequence is CASSAQTGIHYEQYF. In DNA, the CDR3 is TGTGCCAGCAGTGCCCAAACCGGGATCCACTACGAGCAGTACTTC.